This TCR beta chain is drawn from a study of technical replicates of blood from a few donors (dated by TCRdb to the late 2010s). Concerning this clone itself: No antigen is known for it. No per-base quality is available; no much larger clone lies one base away.

The CDR3 sequence holds 14 residues, the cysteine and phenylalanine included. Only the CDR3 DNA is retained, 42 bases long and in frame from the first base. CDR1 SGHRS and CDR2 YFSETQ are derived from the germline V gene. Trimming takes 3 bases off V and 5 bases off J; junction bases not matched to a gene: 5. Libraries came from the immunoSEQ multiplex PCR assay. TCRdb obtained this table from immuneACCESS and retained in-frame rearrangements with V and J assigned. These tables miss some clones; where compared with another copy, unresolved V genes account for less than half of the shortfall, and the remainder is unexplained. The sample table contains fewer than 12,000 clones; only one count was recorded for roughly 94% of them. The ten largest account for about 7.1% of the sample.

The sequence was collected from a human donor in good health. In this chain, TRBV5-1 is recombined with TRBJ2-5; a stretch of 9 junction bases matches TRBD1. Input material: PBMCs. The CDR3 in this case is CASSWDRAWETQYF. DNA sequence: TGCGCCAGCAGCTGGGACAGGGCCTGGGAGACCCAGTACTTC. Joined to the reference TRBV5-1 and TRBJ2-5 proteins, this CDR3 gives the full variable domain: KAGVTQTPRYLIKTRGQQVTLSCSPISGHRSVSWYQQTPGQGLQFLFEYFSETQRNKGNFPGRFSGRQFSNSRSEMNVSTLELGDSALYLCASSWDRAWETQYFGPGTRLLVL.